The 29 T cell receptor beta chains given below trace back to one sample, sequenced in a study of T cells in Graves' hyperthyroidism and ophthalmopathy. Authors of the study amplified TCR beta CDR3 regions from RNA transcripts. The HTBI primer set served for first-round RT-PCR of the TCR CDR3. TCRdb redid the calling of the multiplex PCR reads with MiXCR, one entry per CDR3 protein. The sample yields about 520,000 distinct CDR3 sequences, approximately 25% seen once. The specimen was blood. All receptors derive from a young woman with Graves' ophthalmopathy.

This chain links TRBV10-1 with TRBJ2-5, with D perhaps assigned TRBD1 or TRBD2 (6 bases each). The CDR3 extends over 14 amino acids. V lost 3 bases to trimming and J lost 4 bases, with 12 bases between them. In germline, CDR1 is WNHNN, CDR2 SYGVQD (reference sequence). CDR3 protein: CASSDARGAETQYF. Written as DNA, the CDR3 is TGCGCCAGCAGTGATGCAAGGGGGGCAGAGACCCAGTACTTC.

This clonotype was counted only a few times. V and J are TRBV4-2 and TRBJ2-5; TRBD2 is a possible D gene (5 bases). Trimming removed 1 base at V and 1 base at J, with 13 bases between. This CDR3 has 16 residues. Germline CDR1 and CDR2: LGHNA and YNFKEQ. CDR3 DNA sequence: TGTGCCAGCAGCCAAGCTCTGAGGGCCGGCCAAGAGACCCAGTACTTC. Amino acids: CASSQALRAGQETQYF.

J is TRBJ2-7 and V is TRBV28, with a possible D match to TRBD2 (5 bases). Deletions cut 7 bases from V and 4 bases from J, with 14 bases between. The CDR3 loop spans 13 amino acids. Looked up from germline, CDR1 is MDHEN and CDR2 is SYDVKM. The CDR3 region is CASTPPDWYEQYF. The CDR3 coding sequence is TGTGCCAGCACCCCTCCGGACTGGTACGAGCAGTACTTC.

CDR3 DNA: TGTGCCAGCATAGAGGGGGTCCGGAGCGAGCAGTACTTC. Protein sequence: CASIEGVRSEQYF. This rearrangement joins TRBV12-3 or TRBV12-4 to TRBJ2-7; TRBD1 is a possible D gene (6 bases). CDR3 length: 13 amino acids. Trimming removed 7 bases at V and 6 bases at J, with 16 bases between.

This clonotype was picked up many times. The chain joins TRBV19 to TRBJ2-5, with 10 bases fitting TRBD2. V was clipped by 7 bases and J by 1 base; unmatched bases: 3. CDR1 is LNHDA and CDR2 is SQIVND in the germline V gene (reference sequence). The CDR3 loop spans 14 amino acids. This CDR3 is CASTQRGGQETQYF. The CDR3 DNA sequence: TGTGCCAGTACCCAGCGGGGGGGCCAAGAGACCCAGTACTTC.

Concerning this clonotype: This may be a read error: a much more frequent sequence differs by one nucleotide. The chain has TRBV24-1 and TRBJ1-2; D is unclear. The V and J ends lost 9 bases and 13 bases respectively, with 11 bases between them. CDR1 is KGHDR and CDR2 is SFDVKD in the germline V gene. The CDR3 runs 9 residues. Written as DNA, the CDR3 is TGTGCCACCGCCCTCCGCTTCACCTTC. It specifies CATALRFTF.

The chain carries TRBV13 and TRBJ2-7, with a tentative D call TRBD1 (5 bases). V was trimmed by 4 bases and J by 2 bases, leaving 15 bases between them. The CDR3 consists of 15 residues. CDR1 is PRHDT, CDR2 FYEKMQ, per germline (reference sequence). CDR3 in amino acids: CASSSAWGTPYEQYF. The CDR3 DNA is TGTGCCAGCAGCTCCGCCTGGGGCACCCCCTACGAGCAGTACTTC.

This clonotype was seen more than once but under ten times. In DNA form, the CDR3 reads TGTGCCAGCTCACCAAGGGCGGAGACACAAGAGACCCAGTACTTC. Translated: CASSPRAETQETQYF. The chain combines TRBV18 with TRBJ2-5, with D hard to call. Trimming shortened V by 2 bases and J by 2 bases, and 12 bases separated the two germline ends. There are 15 residues in the CDR3. Looked up from germline, CDR1 is KGHSH and CDR2 is LQKENI.

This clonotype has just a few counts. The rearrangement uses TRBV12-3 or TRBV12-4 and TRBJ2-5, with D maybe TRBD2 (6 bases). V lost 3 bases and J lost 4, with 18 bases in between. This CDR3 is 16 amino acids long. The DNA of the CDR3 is TGTGCCAGCAGTTTCCAGGAGGGCGGGAAGAGAGAGACCCAGTACTTC. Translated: CASSFQEGGKRETQYF.

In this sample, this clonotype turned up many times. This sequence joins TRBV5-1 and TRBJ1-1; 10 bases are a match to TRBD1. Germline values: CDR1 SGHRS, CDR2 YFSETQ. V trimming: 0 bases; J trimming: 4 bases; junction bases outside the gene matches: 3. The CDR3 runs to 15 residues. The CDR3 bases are TGCGCCAGCAGCTTGGTTGGACAGGGGGGCACTGAAGCTTTCTTT. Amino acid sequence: CASSLVGQGGTEAFF.

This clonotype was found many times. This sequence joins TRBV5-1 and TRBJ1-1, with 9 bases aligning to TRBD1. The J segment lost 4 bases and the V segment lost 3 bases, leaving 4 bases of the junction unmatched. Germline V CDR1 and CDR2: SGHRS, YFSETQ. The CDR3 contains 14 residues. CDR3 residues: CASSWGQGSTEAFF. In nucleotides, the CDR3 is TGCGCCAGCAGCTGGGGACAGGGTTCCACTGAAGCTTTCTTT.

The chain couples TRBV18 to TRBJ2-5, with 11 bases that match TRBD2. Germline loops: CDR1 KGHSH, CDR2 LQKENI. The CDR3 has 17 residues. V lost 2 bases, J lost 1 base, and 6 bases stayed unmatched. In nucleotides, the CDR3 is TGTGCCAGCTCACCATCCCGACTAGCGGGGCTCCAAGAGACCCAGTACTTC. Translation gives CASSPSRLAGLQETQYF.

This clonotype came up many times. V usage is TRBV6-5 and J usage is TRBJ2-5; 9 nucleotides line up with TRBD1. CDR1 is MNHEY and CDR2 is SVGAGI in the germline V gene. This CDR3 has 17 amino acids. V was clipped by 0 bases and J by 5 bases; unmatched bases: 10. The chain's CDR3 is CASSYSGLGQGVETQYF. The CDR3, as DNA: TGTGCCAGCAGTTACTCGGGGTTGGGACAGGGTGTCGAGACCCAGTACTTC.

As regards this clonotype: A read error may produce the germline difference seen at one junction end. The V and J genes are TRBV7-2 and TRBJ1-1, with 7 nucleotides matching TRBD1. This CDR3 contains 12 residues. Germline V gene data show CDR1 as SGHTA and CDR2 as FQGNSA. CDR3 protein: CASSLIGTAVNF. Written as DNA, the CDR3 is TGTGCCAGCAGCTTAATCGGGACAGCCGTAAACTTT.

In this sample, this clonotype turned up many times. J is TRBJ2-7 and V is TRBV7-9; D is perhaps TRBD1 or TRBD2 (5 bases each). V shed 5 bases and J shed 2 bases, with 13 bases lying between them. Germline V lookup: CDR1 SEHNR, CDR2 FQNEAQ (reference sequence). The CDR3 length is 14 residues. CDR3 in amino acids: CASSVTGRAYEQYF. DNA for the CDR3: TGTGCCAGCAGCGTTACGGGACGAGCCTACGAGCAGTACTTC.

In DNA form, the CDR3 reads TGTGCCAGCAGTGAATGGTCCAGGGTGACCGGGGAGCTGTTTTTT. Its translation: CASSEWSRVTGELFF. J is TRBJ2-2 and V is TRBV6-1; TRBD1 might be the D (5 bases). CDR3 size: 15 residues. V was cut by 2 bases and J by 5 bases, with 12 bases left in between. From germline, CDR1 is MNHNS and CDR2 SASEGT.

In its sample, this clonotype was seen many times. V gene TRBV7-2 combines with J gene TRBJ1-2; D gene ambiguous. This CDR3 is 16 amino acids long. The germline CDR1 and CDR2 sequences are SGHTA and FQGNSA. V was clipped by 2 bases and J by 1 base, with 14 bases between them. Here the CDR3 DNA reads TGTGCCAGCAGCTTAACGGTACCGGGATATAACTATGGCTACACCTTC. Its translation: CASSLTVPGYNYGYTF.

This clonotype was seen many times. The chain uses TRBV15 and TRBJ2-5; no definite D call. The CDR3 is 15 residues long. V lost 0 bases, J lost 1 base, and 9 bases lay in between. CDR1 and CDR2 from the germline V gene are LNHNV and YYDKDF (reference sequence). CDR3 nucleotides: TGTGCCACCAGCAGAGACCGTGGCACCCAAGAGACCCAGTACTTC. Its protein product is CATSRDRGTQETQYF.

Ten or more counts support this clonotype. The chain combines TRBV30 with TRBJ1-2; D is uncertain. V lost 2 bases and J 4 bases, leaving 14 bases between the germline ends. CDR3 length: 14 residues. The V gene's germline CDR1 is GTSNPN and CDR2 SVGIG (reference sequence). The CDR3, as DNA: TGTGCCTGGAGTCTCCAGAGATGGGCCTATGGCTACACCTTC. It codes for CAWSLQRWAYGYTF.

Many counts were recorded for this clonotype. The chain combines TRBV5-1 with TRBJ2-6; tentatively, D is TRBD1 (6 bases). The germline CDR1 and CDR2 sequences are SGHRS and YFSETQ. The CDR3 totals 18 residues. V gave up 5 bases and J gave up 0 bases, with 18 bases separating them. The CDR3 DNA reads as TGCGCCAGCAGTCACTACGGGACACCCCGCTCTGGGGCCAACGTCCTGACTTTC. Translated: CASSHYGTPRSGANVLTF.

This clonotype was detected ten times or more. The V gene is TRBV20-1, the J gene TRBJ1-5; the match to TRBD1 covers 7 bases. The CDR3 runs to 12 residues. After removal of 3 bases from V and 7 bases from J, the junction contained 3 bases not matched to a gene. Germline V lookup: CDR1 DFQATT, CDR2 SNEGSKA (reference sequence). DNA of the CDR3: TGCAGTGCTAGGACAGGGTACCAGCCCCAGCATTTT. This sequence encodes CSARTGYQPQHF.

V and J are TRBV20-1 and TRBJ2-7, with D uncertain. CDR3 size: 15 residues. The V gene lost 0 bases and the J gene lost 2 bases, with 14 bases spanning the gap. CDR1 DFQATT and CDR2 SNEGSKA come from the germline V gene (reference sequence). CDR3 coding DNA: TGCAGTGCTAGAGATCCAGGCAGGTTTACCTACGAGCAGTACTTC. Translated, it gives CSARDPGRFTYEQYF.

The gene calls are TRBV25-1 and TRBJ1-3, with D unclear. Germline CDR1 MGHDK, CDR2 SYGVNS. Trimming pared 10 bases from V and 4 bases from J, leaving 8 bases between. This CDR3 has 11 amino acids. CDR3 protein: CATVEGNTIYF. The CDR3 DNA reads TGTGCCACCGTTGAGGGAAACACCATATATTTT.

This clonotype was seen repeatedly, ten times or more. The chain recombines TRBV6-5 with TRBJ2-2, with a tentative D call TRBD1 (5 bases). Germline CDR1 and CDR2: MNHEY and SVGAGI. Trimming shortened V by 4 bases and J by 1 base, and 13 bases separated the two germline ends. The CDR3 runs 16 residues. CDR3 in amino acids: CASSSVGHLNTGELFF. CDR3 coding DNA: TGTGCCAGCAGTTCAGTAGGACACTTGAACACCGGGGAGCTGTTTTTT.

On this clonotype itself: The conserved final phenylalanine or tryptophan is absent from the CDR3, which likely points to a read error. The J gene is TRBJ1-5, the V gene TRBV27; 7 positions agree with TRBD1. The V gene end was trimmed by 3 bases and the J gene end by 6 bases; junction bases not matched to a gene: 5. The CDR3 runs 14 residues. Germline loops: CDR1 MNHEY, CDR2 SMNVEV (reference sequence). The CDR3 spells CASSFNRGGQPQHV. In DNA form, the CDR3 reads TGTGCCAGCAGTTTTAACAGGGGAGGTCAGCCCCAGCATGTT.

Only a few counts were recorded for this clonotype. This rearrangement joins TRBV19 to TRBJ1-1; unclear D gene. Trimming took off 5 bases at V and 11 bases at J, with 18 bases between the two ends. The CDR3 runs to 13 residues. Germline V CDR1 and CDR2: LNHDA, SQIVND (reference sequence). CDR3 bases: TGTGCCAGTAGTTTTCGGCAGTTTGATGTCGCTTTCTTT. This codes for CASSFRQFDVAFF.

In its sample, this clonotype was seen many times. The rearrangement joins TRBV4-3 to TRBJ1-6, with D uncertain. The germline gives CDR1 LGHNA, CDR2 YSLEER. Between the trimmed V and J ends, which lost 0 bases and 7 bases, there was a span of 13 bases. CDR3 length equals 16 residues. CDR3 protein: CASSQDWKGLNSPLHF. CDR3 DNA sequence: TGCGCCAGCAGCCAAGATTGGAAGGGCTTAAATTCACCCCTCCACTTT.

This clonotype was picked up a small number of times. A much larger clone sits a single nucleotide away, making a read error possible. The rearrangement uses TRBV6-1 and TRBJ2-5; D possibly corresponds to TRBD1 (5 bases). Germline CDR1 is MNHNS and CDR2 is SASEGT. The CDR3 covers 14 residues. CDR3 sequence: CTSSEEMGPETQYF. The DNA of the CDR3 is TGTACCAGCAGTGAAGAAATGGGGCCAGAGACCCAGTACTTC.

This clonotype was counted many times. CDR3 loop: CASSLGSQGYEQYF. The CDR3 DNA reads as TGTGCCAGCAGCTTAGGGAGTCAGGGCTACGAGCAGTACTTC. The rearrangement links TRBV7-2 to TRBJ2-7; a weak D match, TRBD1 (5 bases). V was trimmed by 1 base and J by 3 bases, leaving 10 bases between them. The germline V gene has CDR1 SGHTA and CDR2 FQGNSA. The CDR3 has 14 amino acids.